The TCR beta chain described here comes from a study of PD-1 blockade in classical Hodgkin lymphoma. Study-level findings and limits: Complete responders started with a diversity level that resembled newly diagnosed patients at baseline.

The CDR3 consists of 13 residues. Trimming pared 8 bases from V and 2 bases from J, leaving 10 bases between. Germline-derived CDR1 and CDR2 are SNHLY and FYNNEI. Sample time point: cycle 4 day 1 (C4D1), after about 6 weeks of nivolumab. Relapse after autologous stem cell transplantation occurred in every patient, and brentuximab vedotin exposure varied. The table came from immunoSEQ multiplex PCR; TCRdb's copy has only in-frame clones and leaves some out. The sample shows approximately 21,000 clones, roughly 71% of them seen only once. In this sample, this clone turned up once. The antigen is not known.

The TCR comes from a human donor with classical Hodgkin lymphoma. V is TRBV2 and J is TRBJ1-5, with a tentative D call TRBD1 (6 bases). Specimen: peripheral blood mononuclear cells (PBMCs), collected before the fourth cycle of nivolumab. CDR3 bases: TGTGCCAGCCGACAGGAAGGCAATCAGCCCCAGCATTTT. It is translated as CASRQEGNQPQHF.